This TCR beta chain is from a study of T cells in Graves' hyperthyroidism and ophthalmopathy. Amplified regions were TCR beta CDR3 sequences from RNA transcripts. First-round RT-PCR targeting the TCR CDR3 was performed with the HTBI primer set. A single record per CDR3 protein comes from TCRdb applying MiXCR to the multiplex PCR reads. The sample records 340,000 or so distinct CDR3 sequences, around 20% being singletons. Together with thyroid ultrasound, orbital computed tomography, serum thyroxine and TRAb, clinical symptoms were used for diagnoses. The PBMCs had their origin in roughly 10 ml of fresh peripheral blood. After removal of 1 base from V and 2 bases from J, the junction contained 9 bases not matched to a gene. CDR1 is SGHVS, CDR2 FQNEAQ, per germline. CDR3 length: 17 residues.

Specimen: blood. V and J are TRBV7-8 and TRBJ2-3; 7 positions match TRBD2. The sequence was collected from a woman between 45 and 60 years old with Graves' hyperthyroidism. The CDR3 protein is CASSLEVGGPFTDTQYF. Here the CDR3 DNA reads TGTGCCAGCAGCTTAGAGGTGGGAGGGCCTTTCACAGATACGCAGTATTTT.